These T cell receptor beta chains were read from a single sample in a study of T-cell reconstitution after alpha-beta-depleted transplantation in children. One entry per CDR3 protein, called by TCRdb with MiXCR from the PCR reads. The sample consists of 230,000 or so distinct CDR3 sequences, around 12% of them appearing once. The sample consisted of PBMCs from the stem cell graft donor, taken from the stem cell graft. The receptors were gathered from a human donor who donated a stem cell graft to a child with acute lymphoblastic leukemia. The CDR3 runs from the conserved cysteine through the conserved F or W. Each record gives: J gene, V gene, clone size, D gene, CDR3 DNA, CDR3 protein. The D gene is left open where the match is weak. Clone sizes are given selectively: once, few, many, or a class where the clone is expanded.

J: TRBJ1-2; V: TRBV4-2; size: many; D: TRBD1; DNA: TGTGCCAGCAGCCAAGGTGACAGGGCGGCCTATGGCTACACCTTC; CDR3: CASSQGDRAAYGYTF
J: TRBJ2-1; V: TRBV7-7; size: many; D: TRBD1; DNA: TGTGCCAGCAGCGCGACCGGGACAGTCTACAATGAGCAGTTCTTC; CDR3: CASSATGTVYNEQFF
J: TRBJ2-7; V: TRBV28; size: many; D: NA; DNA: TGTGCCAGCACCCCTGGGGGGAGCCACCGCGAGCAGTACTTC; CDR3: CASTPGGSHREQYF
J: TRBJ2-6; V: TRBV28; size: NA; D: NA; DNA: TGTGCCAGCGGCCCCGGGCTCCTCGGCTCTGGGGCCAACGTCCTGACTTTC; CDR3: CASGPGLLGSGANVLTF
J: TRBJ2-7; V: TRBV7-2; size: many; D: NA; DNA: TGTGCCAGCAGCTCGGTTACTGGGGGATACGAGCAGTACTTC; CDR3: CASSSVTGGYEQYF
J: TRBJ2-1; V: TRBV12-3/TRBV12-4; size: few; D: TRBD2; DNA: TGTGCCAGCACCCGGGGGGGCTCCTACAATGAGCAGTTCTTC; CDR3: CASTRGGSYNEQFF
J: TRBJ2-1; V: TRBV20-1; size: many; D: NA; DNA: TGCAGTGCGACCCCGGCAGGGCTCGTCTCCTACAATGAGCAGTTCTTC; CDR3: CSATPAGLVSYNEQFF
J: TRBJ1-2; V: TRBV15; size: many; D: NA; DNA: TGTGCCACCAGCAGAGCGGGGTTTAGCTATGGCTACACCTTC; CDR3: CATSRAGFSYGYTF
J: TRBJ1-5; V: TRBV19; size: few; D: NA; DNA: TGTGCCAGTAGTATAAGAGGGACACTCAATCAGCCCCAGCATTTT; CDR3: CASSIRGTLNQPQHF
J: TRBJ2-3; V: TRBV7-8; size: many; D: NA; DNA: TGTGCCAGCAGCTTCGGGGGCTTCACAGATACGCAGTATTTT; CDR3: CASSFGGFTDTQYF
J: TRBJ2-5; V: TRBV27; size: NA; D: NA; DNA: TGTGCCAGCAGGCGGGACACTCCGAGGACCCAGTACTTC; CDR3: CASRRDTPRTQYF
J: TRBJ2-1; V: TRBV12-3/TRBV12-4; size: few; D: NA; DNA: TGTGCCAGCAGTTTCCTTTTAGAGGGGGAGCAGTTCTTC; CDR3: CASSFLLEGEQFF
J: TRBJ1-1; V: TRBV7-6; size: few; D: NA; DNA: TGTGCCAGCAGCCCTCTATTGGGGGGCTACAACACTGAAGCTTTCTTT; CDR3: CASSPLLGGYNTEAFF
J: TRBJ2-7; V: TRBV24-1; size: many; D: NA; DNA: TGTGCCACCAGTGCTTCAGGACGATCCGGGGCCTACGAGCAGTACTTC; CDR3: CATSASGRSGAYEQYF
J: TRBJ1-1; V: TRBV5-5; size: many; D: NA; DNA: TGTGCCAGCAGGACCGAGTTACAGGGCTATGACACTGAAGCTTTCTTT; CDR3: CASRTELQGYDTEAFF
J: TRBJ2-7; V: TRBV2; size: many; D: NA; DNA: TGTGCCAGCAGTGAATTACAAATCGGGGGCTCCCACGAGCAGTACTTC; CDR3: CASSELQIGGSHEQYF
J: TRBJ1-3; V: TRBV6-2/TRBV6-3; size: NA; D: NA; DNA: TGTGCCAGCAGATCCTACAGGGAGACTGGAAACACCATATATTTT; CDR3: CASRSYRETGNTIYF
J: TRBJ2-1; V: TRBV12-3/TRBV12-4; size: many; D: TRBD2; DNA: TGTGCCAGCAGCCCAGGGGAGACTAGCGAAAGGGGTGCTGAGCAGTTCTTC; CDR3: CASSPGETSERGAEQFF
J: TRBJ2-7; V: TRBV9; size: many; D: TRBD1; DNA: TGTGCCAGCAGCCCCGGGGACAGCTACTACGAGCAGTACTTC; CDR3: CASSPGDSYYEQYF
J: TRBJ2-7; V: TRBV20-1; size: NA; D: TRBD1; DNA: TGCAGTGCTGACAGGGCTGGGGAGCAGTACTTC; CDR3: CSADRAGEQYF
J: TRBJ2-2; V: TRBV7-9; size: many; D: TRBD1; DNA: TGTGCCAGCAGCTCCAACCCCGGGACAGGGGCGACCGGGGAGCTGTTTTTT; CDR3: CASSSNPGTGATGELFF
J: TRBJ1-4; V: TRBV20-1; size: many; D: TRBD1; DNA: TGCAGTGCTAGGATTAAGCGGGACAGGGGGCGCACTAATGAAAAACTGTTTTTT; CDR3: CSARIKRDRGRTNEKLFF
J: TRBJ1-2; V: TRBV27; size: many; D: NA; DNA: TGTGCCAGCAGTTTCGACGGACACTTCTACACCTTC; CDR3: CASSFDGHFYTF
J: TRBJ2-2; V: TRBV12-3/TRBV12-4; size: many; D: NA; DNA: TGTGCCAGCAGCAACATCTACGAGACAGGCCGCACCGGGGAGCTGTTTTTT; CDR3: CASSNIYETGRTGELFF
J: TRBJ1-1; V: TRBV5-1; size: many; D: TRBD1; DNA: TGCGCCAGCAGCCCTTTTATGGGACAGGGAAAGTACACTGAAGCTTTCTTT; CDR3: CASSPFMGQGKYTEAFF
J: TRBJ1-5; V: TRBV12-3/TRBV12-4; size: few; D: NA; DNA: TGTGCCAGCAGTTTAGGCGGGGACACATATCAGCCCCAGCATTTT; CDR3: CASSLGGDTYQPQHF
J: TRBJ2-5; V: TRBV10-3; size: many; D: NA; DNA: TGTGCCATCAGTGAGAAACGGGGAGGAGCGACCCAGTACTTC; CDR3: CAISEKRGGATQYF
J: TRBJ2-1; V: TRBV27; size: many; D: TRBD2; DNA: TGTGCCAGCAGTTCGGGGGGGCCCTACAATGAGCAGTTCTTC; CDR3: CASSSGGPYNEQFF
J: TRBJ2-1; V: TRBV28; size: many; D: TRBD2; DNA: TGTGCCAGCAGTTTAGAGGGGATAAGCGGGGAGGGCCGCAATGAGCAGTTCTTC; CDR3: CASSLEGISGEGRNEQFF
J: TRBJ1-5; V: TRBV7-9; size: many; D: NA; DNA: TGTGCCAGCAGCCCCGGGGGAGCCAATCAGCCCCAGCATTTT; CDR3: CASSPGGANQPQHF
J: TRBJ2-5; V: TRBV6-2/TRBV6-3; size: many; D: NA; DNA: TGTGCCAGCATGAAAGGGACGGAGACCCAGTACTTC; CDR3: CASMKGTETQYF
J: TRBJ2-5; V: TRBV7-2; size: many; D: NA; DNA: TGTGCCAGCAGCTTAGGAGGTGCGGGACTGATAGGAGAGACCCAGTACTTC; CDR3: CASSLGGAGLIGETQYF
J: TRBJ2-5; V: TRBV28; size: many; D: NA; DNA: TGTGCCAGCAGTTTTCTGGGGTTTCAAGAGACCCAGTACTTC; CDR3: CASSFLGFQETQYF